The clone carrying this TCR beta chain came up a few times. The antigen remains unidentified. A second PCR, run for about 6 to 11 cycles, used a sample-barcoded 5' primer plus a J-beta primer mix. TCRdb itself ran the 5' RACE reads through MiXCR, one entry per CDR3 protein. The sample has about 290,000 distinct CDR3 sequences; roughly 29% are singletons. Each of the donors had approximately 10 milliliters of peripheral blood drawn into EDTA-treated Vacutainer tubes. The source of the sample is a study of blood T cells in healthy people across ages. Study-level findings and limits: Percentage of naive T cells showed a strong correlation with TCR beta diversity. The study could not conclusively compare naive and antigen-experienced cells, given its unsorted PBMCs.

CDR1 MDHEN and CDR2 SYDVKM come from the germline V gene. Between the trimmed V and J ends, which lost 1 base and 0 bases, there was a span of 7 bases. The CDR3 totals 15 residues. Material for sequencing was blood. The V and J genes are TRBV28 and TRBJ2-1; D might be TRBD1 (6 bases). The sequence was collected from a woman in her 70s in good health. The CDR3 sequence: CASSLLGGSYNEQFF. CDR3 coding DNA: TGTGCCAGCAGTTTATTAGGGGGCTCCTACAATGAGCAGTTCTTC.